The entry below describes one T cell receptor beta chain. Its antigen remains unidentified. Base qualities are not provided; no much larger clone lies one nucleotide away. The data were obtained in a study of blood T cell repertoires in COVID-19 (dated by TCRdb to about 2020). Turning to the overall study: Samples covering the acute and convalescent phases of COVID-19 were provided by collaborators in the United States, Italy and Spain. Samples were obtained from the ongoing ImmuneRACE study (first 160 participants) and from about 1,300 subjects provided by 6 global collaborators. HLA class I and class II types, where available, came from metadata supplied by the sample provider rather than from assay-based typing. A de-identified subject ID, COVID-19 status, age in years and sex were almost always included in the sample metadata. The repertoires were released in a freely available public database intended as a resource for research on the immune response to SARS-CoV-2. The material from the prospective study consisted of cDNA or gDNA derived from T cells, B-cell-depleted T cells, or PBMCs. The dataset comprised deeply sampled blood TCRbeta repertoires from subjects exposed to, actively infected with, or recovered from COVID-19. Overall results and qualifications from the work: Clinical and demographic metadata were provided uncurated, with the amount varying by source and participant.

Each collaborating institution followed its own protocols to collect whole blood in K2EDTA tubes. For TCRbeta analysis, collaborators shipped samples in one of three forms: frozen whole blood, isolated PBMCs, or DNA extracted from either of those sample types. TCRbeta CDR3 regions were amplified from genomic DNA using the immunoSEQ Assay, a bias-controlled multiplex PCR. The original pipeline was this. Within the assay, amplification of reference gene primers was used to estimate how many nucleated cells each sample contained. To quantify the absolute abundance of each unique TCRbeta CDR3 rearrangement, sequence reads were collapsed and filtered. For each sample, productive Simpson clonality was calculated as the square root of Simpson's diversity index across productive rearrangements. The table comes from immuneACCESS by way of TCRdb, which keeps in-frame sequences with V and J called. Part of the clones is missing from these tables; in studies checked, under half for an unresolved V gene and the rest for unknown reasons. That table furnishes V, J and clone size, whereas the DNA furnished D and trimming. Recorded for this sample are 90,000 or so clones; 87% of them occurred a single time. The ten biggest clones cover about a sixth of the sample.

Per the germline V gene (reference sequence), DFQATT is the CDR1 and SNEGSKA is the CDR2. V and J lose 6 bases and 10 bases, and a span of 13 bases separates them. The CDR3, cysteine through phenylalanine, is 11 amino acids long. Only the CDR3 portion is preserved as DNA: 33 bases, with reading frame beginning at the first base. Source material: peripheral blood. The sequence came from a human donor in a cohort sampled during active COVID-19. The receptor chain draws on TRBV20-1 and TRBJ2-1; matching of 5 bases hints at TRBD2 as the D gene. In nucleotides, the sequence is TGCAGTGCAAGGTGGTCGGGGGAGCAGTTCTTC. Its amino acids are CSARWSGEQFF.